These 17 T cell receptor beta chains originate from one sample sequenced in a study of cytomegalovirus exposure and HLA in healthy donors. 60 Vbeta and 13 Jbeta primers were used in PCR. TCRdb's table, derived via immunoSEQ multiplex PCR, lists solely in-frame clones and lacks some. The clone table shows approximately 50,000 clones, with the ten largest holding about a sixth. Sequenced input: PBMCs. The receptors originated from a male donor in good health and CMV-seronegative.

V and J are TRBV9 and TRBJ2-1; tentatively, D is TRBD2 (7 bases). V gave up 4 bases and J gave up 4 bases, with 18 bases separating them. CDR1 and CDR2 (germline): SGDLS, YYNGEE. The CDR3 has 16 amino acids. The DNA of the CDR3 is TGTGCCAGCAGCCCTCTTTGGGGGGGGCTTTACAATGAGCAGTTCTTC. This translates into CASSPLWGGLYNEQFF.

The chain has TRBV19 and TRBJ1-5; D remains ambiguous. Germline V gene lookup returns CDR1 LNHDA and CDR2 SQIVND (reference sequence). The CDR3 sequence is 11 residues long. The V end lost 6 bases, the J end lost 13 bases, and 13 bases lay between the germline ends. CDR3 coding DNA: TGTGCCAGTAGAGAGGGTACCAATCAGCATTTT. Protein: CASREGTNQHF. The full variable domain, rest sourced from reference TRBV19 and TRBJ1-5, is DGGITQSPKYLFRKEGQNVTLSCEQNLNHDAMYWYRQDPGQGLRLIYYSQIVNDFQKGDIAEGYSVSREKKESFPLTVTSAQKNPTAFYLCASREGTNQHFGDGTRLSIL.

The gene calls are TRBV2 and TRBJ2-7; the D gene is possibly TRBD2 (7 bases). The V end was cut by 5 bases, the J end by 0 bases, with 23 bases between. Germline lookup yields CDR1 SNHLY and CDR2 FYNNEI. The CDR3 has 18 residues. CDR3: CASSTDPRGAQYSYEQYF. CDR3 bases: TGTGCCAGCAGTACTGATCCACGGGGGGCACAGTACTCCTACGAGCAGTACTTC. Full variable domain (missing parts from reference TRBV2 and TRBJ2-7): EPEVTQTPSHQVTQMGQEVILRCVPISNHLYFYWYRQILGQKVEFLVSFYNNEISEKSEIFDDQFSVERPDGSNFTLKIRSTKLEDSAMYFCASSTDPRGAQYSYEQYFGPGTRLTVT.

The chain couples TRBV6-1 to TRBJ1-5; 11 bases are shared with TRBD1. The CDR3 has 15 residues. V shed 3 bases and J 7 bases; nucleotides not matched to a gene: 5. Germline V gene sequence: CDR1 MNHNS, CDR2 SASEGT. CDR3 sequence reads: CASSDGQGARQPQHF. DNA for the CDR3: TGTGCCAGCAGTGATGGACAGGGGGCAAGGCAGCCCCAGCATTTT.

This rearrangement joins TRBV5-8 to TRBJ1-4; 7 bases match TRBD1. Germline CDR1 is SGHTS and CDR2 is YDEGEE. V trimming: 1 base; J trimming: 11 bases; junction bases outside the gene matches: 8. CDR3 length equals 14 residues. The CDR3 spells CASSLRQGPRKLFF. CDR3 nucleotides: TGTGCCAGCAGCTTGCGACAGGGCCCCCGGAAACTGTTTTTT.

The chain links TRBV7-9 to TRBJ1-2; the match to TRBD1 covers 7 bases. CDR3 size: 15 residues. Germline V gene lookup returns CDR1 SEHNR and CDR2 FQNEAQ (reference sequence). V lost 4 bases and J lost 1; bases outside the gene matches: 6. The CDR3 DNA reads TGTGCCAGCAGCTCCGGGACAGAGTTTAACTATGGCTACACCTTC. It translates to CASSSGTEFNYGYTF. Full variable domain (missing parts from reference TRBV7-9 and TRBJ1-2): DTGVSQNPRHKITKRGQNVTFRCDPISEHNRLYWYRQTLGQGPEFLTYFQNEAQLEKSRLLSDRFSAERPKGSFSTLEIQRTEQGDSAMYLCASSSGTEFNYGYTFGSGTRLTVV.

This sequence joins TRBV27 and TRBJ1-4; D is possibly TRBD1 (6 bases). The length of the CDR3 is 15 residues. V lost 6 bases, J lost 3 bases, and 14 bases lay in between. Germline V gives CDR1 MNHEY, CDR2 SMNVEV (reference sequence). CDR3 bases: TGTGCCAGCAGGGACAGTAGGAGGTCTAATGAAAAACTGTTTTTT. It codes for CASRDSRRSNEKLFF.

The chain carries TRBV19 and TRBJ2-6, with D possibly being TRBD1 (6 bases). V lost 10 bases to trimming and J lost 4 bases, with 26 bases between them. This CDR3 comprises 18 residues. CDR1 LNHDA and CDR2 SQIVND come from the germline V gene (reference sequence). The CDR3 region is CATNPSGQPAIGANVLTF. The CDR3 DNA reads TGTGCCACTAATCCATCAGGACAGCCTGCGATCGGGGCCAACGTCCTGACTTTC.

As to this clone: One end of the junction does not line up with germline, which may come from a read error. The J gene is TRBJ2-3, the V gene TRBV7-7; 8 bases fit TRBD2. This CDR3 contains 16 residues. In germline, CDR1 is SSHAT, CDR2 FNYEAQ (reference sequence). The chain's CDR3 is CASSPLGRGATDTQYF. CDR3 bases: TGTGCTAGCAGCCCTCTTGGGCGGGGGGCGACAGATACGCAGTATTTT.

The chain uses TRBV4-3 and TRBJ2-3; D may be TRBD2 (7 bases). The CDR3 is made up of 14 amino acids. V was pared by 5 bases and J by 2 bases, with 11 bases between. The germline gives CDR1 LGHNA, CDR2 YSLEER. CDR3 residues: CASSGGAPTDTQYF. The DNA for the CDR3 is TGCGCCAGCAGCGGGGGGGCCCCCACAGATACGCAGTATTTT.

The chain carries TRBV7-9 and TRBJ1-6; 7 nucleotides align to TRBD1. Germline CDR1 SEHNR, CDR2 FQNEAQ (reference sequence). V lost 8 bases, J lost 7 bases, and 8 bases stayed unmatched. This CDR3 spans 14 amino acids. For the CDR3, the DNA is TGTGCCAGCGGGCCGGGACAGAGAAATTCACCCCTCCACTTT. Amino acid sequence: CASGPGQRNSPLHF.

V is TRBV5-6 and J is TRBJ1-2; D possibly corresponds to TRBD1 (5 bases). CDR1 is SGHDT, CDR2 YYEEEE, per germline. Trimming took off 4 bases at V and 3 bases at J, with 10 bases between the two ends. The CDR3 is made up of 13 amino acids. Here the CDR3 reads CASSPGGDYGYTF. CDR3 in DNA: TGTGCCAGCAGCCCGGGGGGAGACTATGGCTACACCTTC. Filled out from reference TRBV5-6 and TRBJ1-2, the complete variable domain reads DAGVTQSPTHLIKTRGQQVTLRCSPKSGHDTVSWYQQALGQGPQFIFQYYEEEERQRGNFPDRFSGHQFPNYSSELNVNALLLGDSALYLCASSPGGDYGYTFGSGTRLTVV.

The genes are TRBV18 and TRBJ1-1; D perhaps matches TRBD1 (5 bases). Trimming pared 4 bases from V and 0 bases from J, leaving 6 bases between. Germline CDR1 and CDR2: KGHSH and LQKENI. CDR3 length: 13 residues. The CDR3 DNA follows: TGTGCCAGCTCACAGGGGATGAACACTGAAGCTTTCTTT. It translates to CASSQGMNTEAFF.

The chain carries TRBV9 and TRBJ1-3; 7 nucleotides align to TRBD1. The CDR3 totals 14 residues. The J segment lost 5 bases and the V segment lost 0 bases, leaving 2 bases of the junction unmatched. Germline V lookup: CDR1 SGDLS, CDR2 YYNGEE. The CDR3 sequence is CASSVARGRNTIYF. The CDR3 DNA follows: TGTGCCAGCAGCGTAGCCAGGGGGAGAAACACCATATATTTT.

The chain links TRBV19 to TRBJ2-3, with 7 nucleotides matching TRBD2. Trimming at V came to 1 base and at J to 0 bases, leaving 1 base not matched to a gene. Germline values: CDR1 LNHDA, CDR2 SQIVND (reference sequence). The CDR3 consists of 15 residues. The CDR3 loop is CASSIGEGSTDTQYF. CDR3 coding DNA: TGTGCCAGTAGTATAGGGGAGGGCAGCACAGATACGCAGTATTTT.

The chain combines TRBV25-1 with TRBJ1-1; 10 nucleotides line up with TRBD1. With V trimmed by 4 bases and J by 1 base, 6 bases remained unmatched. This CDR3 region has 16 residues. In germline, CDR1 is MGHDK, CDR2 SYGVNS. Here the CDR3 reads CASSATRQGANTEAFF. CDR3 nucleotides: TGTGCCAGCAGTGCAACTCGACAGGGGGCGAACACTGAAGCTTTCTTT.

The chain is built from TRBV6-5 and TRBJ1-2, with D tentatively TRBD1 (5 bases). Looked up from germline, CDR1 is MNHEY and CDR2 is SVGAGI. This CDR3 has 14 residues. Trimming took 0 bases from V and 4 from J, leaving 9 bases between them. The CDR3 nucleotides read TGTGCCAGCAGTTACTCGGGACTGAGCTATGGCTACACCTTC. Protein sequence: CASSYSGLSYGYTF.